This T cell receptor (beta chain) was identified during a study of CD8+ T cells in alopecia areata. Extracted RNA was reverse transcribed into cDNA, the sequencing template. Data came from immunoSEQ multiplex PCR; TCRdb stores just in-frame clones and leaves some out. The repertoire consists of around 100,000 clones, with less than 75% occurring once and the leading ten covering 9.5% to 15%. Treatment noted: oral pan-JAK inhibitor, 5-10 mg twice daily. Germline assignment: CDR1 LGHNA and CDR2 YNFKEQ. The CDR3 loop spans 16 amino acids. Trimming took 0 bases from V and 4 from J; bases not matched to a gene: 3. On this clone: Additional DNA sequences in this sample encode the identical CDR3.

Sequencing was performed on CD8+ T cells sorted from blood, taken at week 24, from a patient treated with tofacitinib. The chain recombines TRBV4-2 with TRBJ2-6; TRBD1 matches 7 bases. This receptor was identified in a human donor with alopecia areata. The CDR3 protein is CASSQEGGAGANVLTF. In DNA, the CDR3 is TGTGCCAGCAGCCAAGAAGGGGGCGCAGGGGCCAACGTCCTGACTTTC.